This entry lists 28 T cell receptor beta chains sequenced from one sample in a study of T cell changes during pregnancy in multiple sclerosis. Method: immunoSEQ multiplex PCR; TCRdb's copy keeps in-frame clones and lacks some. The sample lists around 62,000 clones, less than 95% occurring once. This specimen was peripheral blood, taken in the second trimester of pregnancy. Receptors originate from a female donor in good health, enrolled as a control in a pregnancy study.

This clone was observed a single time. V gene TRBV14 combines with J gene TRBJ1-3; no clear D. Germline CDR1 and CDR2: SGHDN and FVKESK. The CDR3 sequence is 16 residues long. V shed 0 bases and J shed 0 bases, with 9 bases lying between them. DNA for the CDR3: TGTGCCAGCAGCCAAGAGGGGAGGAACTCTGGAAACACCATATATTTT. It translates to CASSQEGRNSGNTIYF.

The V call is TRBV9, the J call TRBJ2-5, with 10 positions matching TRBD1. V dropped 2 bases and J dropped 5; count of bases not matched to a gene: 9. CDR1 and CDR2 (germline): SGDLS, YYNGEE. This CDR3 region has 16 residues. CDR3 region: CASSVSGTGAGETQYF. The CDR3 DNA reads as TGTGCCAGCAGCGTCTCCGGGACAGGGGCTGGGGAGACCCAGTACTTC.

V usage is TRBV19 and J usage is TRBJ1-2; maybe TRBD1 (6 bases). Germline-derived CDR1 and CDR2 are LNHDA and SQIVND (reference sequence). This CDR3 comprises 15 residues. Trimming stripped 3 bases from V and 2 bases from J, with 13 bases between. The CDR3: CASSIFGTPNYGYTF. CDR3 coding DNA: TGTGCCAGTAGTATCTTCGGGACACCAAACTATGGCTACACCTTC.

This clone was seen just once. The CDR3 coding sequence is TGTGCCAGCAGTTACCCCCGGGGGGAGAACACCGGGGAGCTGTTTTTT. This codes for CASSYPRGENTGELFF. The rearrangement links TRBV6-5 to TRBJ2-2; 7 nucleotides agree with TRBD2. Germline loops: CDR1 MNHEY, CDR2 SVGAGI. V gave up 2 bases and J gave up 1 base; unmatched junction bases: 4. CDR3 length: 16 residues.

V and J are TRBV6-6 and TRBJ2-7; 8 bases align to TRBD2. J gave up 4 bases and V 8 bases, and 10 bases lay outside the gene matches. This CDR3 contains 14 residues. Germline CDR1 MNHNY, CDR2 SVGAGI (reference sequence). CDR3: CASLPREGGYEQYF. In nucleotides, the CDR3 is TGTGCCAGCTTACCCCGGGAGGGTGGGTACGAGCAGTACTTC.

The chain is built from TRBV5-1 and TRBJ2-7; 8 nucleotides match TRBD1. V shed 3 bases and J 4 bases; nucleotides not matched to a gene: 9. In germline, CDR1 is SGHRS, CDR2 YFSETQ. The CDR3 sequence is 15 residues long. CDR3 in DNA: TGCGCCAGCAGCTGGTCTCCAGGGGGCTTATACGAGCAGTACTTC. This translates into CASSWSPGGLYEQYF. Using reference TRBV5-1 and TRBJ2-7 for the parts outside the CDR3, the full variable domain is KAGVTQTPRYLIKTRGQQVTLSCSPISGHRSVSWYQQTPGQGLQFLFEYFSETQRNKGNFPGRFSGRQFSNSRSEMNVSTLELGDSALYLCASSWSPGGLYEQYFGPGTRLTVT.

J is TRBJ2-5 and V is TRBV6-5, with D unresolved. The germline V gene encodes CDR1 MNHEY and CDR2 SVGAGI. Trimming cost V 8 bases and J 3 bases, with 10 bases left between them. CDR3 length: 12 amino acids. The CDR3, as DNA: TGTGCCAGCGGCAGGCCTGAAGAGACCCAGTACTTC. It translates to CASGRPEETQYF.

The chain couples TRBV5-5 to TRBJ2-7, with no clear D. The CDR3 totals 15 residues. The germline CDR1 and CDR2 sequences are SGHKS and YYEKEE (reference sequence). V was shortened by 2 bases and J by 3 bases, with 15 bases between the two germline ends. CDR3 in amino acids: CASSFPAEPRYEQYF. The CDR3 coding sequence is TGTGCCAGCAGCTTCCCTGCGGAGCCTCGCTACGAGCAGTACTTC.

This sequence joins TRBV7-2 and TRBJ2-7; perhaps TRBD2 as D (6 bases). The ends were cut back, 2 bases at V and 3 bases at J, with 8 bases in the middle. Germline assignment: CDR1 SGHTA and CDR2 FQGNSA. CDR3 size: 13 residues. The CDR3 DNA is TGTGCCAGCAGCTTATGGAGGGACTACGAGCAGTACTTC. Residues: CASSLWRDYEQYF.

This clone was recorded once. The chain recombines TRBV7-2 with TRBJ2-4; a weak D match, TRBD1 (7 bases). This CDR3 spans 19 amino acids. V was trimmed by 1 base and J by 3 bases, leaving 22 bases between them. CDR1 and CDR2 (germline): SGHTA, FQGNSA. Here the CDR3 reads CASSLEWGVTGMVKNIQYF. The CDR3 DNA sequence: TGTGCCAGCAGCTTAGAGTGGGGGGTGACAGGGATGGTCAAAAACATTCAGTACTTC.

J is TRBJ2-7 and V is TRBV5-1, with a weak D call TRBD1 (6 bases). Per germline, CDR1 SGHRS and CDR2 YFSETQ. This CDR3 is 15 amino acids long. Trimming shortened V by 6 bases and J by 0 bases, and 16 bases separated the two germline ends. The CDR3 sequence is CASTFLQGSSYEQYF. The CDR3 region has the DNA TGCGCCAGCACCTTCTTACAGGGCAGCTCCTACGAGCAGTACTTC.

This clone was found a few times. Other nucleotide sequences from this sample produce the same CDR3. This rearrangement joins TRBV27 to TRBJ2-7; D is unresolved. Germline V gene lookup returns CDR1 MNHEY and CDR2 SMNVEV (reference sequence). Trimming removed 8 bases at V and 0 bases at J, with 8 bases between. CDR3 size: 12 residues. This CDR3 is CASFSSSYEQYF. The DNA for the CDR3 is TGTGCCAGCTTTTCCAGCTCCTACGAGCAGTACTTC.

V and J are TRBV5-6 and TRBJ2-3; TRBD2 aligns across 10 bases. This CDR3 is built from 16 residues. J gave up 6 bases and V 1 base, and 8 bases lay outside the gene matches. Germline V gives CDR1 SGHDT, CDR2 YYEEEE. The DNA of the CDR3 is TGTGCCAGCAGCTTGATCTCTAGCGGGAGTTATGATACGCAGTATTTT. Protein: CASSLISSGSYDTQYF.

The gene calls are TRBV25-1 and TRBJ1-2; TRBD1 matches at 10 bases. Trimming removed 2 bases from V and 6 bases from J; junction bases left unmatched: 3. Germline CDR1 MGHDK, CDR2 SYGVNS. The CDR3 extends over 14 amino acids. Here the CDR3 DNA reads TGTGCCAGCAGTGAACCCGGGACAGGGGATGGCTACACCTTC. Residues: CASSEPGTGDGYTF.

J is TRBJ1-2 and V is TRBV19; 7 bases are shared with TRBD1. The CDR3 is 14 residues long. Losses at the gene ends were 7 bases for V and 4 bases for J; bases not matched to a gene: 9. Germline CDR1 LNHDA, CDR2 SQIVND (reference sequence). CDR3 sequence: CASTKTGSGYGYTF. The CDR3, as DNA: TGTGCCAGTACCAAGACAGGGTCGGGCTATGGCTACACCTTC.

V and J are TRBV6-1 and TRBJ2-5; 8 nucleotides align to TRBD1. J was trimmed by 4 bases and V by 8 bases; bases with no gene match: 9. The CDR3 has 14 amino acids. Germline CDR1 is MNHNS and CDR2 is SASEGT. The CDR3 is CASGTGTGRETQYF. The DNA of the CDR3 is TGTGCCAGCGGAACCGGGACAGGTCGAGAGACCCAGTACTTC.

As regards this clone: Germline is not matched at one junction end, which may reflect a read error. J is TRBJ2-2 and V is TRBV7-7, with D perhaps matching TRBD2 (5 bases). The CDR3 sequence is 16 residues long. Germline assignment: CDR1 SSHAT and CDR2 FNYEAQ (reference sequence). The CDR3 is CASSLARVEGTGELFF. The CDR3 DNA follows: TGTGCTAGCAGCTTAGCGAGAGTTGAGGGAACCGGGGAGCTGTTTTTT.

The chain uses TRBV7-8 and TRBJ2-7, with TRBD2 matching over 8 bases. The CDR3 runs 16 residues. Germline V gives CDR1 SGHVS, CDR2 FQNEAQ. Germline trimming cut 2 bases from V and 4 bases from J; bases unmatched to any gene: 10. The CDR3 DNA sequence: TGTGCCAGCAGCTTATTTTTGGACGGGGGGGGATACGAGCAGTACTTC. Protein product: CASSLFLDGGGYEQYF.

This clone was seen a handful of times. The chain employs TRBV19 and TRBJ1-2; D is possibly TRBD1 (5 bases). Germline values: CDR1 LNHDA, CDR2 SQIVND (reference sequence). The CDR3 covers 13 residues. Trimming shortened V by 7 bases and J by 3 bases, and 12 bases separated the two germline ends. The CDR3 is CASTSTEDYGYTF. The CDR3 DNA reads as TGTGCCAGTACCTCGACAGAAGACTATGGCTACACCTTC.

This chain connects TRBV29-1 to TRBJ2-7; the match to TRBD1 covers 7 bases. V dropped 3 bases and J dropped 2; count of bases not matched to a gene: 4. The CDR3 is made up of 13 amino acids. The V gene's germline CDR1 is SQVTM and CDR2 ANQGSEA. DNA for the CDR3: TGCAGCGTTGAGTCGGGACAGACCTACGAGCAGTACTTC. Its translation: CSVESGQTYEQYF.

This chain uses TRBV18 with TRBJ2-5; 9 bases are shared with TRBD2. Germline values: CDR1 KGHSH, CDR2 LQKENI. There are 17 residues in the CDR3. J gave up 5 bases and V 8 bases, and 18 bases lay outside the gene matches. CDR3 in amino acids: CASRPTRGGRAGETQYF. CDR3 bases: TGTGCCAGCCGCCCTACCCGGGGCGGGAGGGCCGGTGAGACCCAGTACTTC. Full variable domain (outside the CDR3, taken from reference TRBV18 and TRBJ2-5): NAGVMQNPRHLVRRRGQEARLRCSPMKGHSHVYWYRQLPEEGLKFMVYLQKENIIDESGMPKERFSAEFPKEGPSILRIQQVVRGDSAAYFCASRPTRGGRAGETQYFGPGTRLLVL.

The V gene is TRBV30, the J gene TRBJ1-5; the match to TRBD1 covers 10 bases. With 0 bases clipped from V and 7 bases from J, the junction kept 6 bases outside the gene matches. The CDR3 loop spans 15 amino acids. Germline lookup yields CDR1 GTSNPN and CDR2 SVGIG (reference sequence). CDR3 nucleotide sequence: TGTGCCTGGAGTGTACGGACAGGGGGTTACCAGCCCCAGCATTTT. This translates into CAWSVRTGGYQPQHF.

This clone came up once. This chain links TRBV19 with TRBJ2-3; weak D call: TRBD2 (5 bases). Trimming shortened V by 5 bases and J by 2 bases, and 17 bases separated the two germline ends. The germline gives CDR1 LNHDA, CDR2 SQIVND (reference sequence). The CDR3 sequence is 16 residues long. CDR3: CASSESGGADTDTQYF. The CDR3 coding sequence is TGTGCCAGTAGTGAGAGCGGTGGAGCTGACACAGATACGCAGTATTTT.

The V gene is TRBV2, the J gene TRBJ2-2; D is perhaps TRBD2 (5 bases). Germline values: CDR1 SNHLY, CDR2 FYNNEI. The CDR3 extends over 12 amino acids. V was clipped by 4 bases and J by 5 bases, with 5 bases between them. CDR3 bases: TGTGCCAGCAGTGGAGGGACCGGGGAGCTGTTTTTT. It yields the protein CASSGGTGELFF.

CDR3 amino acids: CASSWKTGVNIQYF. The CDR3 DNA reads as TGTGCCAGCAGCTGGAAGACAGGGGTCAACATTCAGTACTTC. This sequence joins TRBV13 and TRBJ2-4; 8 bases fit TRBD1. Germline CDR1 is PRHDT and CDR2 is FYEKMQ (reference sequence). This CDR3 contains 14 residues. V shed 4 bases and J 7 bases; nucleotides not matched to a gene: 6.

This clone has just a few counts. The DNA for the CDR3 is TGTGCCAGCAGCTTAGCAGGGTTTGAAAAACTGTTTTTT. It specifies CASSLAGFEKLFF. The chain couples TRBV5-6 to TRBJ1-4; D is perhaps TRBD1 (5 bases). Germline V gene sequence: CDR1 SGHDT, CDR2 YYEEEE. V was shortened by 2 bases and J by 7 bases, with 9 bases between the two germline ends. The CDR3 has 13 amino acids.

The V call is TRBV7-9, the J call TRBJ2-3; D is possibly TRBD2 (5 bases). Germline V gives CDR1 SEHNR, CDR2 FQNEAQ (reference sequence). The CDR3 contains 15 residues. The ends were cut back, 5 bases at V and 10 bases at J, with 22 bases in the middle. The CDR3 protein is CASSLSVTTRDSQYF. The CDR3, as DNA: TGTGCCAGCAGCCTTAGCGTGACGACGAGGGATTCGCAGTATTTT.

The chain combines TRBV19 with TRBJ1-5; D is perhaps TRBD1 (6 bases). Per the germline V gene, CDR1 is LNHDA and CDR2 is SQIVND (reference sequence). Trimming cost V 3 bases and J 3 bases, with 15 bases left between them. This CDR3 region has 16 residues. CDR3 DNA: TGTGCCAGTAGTATTAGCCGACAGGTCCACAATCAGCCCCAGCATTTT. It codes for CASSISRQVHNQPQHF.